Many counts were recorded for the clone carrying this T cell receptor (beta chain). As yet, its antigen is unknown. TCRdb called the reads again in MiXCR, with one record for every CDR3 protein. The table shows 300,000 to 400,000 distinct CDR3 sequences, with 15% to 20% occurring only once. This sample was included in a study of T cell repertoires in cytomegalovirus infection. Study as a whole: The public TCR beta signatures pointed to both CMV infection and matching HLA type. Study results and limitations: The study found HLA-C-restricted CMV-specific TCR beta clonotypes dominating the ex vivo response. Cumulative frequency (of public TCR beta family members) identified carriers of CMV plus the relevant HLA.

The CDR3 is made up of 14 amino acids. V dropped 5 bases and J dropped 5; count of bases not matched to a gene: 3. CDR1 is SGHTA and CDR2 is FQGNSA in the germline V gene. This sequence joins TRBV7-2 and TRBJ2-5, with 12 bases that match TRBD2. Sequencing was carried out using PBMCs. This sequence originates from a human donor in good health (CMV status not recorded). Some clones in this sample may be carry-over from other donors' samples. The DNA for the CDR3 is TGTGCCAGCAGCAGACTAGCGGGAGTGGAGACCCAGTACTTC. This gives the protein CASSRLAGVETQYF.